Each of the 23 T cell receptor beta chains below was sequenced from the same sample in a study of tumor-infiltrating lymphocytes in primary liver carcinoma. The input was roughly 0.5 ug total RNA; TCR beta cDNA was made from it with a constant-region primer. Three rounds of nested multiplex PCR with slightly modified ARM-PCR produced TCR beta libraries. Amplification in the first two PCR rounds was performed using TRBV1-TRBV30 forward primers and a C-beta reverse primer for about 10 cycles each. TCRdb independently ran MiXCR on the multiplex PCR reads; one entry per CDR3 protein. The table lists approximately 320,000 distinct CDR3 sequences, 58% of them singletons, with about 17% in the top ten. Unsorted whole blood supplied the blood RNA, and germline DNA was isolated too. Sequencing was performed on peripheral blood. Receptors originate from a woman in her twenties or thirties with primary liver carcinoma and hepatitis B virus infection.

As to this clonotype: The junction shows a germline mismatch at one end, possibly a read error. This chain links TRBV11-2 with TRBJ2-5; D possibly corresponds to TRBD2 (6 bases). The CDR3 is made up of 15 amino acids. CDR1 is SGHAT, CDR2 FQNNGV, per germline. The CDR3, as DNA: TGTGCCAGCAGCTTAGGGGCGGGGTGTGGGGAGACTCAGTACTTC. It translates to CASSLGAGCGETQYF.

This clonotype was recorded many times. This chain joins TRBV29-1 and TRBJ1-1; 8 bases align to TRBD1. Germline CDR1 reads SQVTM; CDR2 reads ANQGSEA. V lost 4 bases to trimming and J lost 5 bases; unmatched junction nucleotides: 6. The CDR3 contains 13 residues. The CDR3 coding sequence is TGCAGCGTTGTATCAGGGGGCAATACTGAAGCTTTCTTT. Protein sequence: CSVVSGGNTEAFF. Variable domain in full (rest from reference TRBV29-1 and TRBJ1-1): SAVISQKPSRDICQRGTSLTIQCQVDSQVTMMFWYRQQPGQSLTLIATANQGSEATYESGFVIDKFPISRPNLTFSTLTVSNMSPEDSSIYLCSVVSGGNTEAFFGQGTRLTVV.

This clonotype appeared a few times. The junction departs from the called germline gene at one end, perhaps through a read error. The CDR3 spells CASSQDRGTGELSF. DNA of the CDR3: TGTGCCAGCAGCCAAGATAGGGGAACCGGGGAGCTGTCTTTT. The chain employs TRBV4-2 and TRBJ2-2; the D call may be TRBD1 or TRBD2 (5 bases each). CDR3 size: 14 residues. CDR1 is LGHNA, CDR2 YNFKEQ, per germline.

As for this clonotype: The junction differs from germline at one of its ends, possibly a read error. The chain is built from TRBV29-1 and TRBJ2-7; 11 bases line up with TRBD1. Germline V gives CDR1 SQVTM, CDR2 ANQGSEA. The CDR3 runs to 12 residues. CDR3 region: CSAGTGGNEHYF. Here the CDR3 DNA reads TGCAGCGCTGGGACAGGGGGAAACGAGCACTACTTC.

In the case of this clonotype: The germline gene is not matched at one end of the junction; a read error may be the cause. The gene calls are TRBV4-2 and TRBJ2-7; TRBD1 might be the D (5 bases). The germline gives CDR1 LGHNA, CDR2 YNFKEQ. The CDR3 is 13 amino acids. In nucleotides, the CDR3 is TGTGCCAACAGGCCCCGCCAGGACAAGGAGCAATACTTC. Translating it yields CANRPRQDKEQYF.

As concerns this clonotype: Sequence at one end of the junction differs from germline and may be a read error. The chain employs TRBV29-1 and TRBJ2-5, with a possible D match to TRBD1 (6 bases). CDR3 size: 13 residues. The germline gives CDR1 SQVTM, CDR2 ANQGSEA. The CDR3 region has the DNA TGCTGCGTTGATCAGGCAGGGCAGGGGACCCGGTACTTC. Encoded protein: CCVDQAGQGTRYF.

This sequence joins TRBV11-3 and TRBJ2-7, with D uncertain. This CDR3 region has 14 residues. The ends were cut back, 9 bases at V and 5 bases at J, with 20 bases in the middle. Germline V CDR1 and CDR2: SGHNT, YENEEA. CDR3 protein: CARSLQDRLHEQYF. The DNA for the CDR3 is TGTGCCAGAAGCCTTCAGGACCGACTCCACGAGCAGTACTTC. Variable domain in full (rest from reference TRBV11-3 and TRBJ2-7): EAGVVQSPRYKIIEKKQPVAFWCNPISGHNTLYWYLQNLGQGPELLIRYENEEAVDDSQLPKDRFSAERLKGVDSTLKIQPAELGDSAVYLCARSLQDRLHEQYFGPGTRLTVT.

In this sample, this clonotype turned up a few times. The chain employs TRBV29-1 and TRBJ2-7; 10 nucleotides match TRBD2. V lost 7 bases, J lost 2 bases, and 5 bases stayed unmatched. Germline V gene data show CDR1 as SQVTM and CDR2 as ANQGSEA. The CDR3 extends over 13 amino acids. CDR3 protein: CSAASGSTYEQYF. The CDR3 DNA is TGCAGCGCCGCTAGCGGGAGTACCTACGAGCAGTACTTC.

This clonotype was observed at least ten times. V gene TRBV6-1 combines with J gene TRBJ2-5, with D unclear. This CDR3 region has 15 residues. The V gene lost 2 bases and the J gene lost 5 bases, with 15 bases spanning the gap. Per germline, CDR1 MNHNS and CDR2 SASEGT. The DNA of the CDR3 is TGTGCCAGCAGTGAATCAGGCCTCCTTAGCGAGACCCAGTACTTC. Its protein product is CASSESGLLSETQYF.

The DNA for the CDR3 is TGTGCCAGCAGTGAAGGGGACAATACTGAAGCTTTCTTT. Amino acids: CASSEGDNTEAFF. The rearrangement links TRBV6-1 to TRBJ1-1; D is possibly TRBD1 (6 bases). Germline CDR1 MNHNS, CDR2 SASEGT. The CDR3 spans 13 residues. Trimming removed 1 base from V and 5 bases from J, with 8 bases in between.

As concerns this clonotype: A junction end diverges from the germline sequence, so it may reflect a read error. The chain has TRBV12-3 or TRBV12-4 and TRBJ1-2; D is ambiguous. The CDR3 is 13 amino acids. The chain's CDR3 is CVSGSSGNYGYTF. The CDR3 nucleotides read TGTGTCAGCGGTTCTTCAGGAAACTATGGCTACACCTTC.

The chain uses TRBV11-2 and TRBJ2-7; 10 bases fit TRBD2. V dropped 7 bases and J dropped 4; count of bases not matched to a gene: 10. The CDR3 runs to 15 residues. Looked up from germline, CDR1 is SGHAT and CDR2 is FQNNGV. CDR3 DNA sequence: TGTGCCAGCAAACGTATCAGCGGGAGGGGTTACGAGCAGTACTTC. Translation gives CASKRISGRGYEQYF.

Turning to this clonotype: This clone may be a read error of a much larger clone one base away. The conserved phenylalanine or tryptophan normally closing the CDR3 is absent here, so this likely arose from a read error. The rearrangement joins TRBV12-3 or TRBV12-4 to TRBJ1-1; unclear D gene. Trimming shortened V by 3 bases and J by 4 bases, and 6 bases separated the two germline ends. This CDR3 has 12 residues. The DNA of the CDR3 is TGTGCCAGCAGTTTCCCTGGCACTGAAGCTTTCTTA. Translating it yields CASSFPGTEAFL.

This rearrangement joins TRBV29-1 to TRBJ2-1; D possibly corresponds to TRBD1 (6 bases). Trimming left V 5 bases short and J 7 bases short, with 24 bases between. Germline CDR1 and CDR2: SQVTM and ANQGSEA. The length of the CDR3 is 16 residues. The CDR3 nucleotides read TGCAGCGTTTTGGCTAGCAGGGGAAACGTAAATAATGAGCAGTTCTTC. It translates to CSVLASRGNVNNEQFF.

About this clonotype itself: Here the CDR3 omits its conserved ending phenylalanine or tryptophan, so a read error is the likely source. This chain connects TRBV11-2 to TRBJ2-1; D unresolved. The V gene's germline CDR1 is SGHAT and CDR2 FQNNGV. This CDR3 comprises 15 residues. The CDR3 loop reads CASSLNQRHYNEQFS. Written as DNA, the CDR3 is TGTGCCAGCAGCTTAAATCAGCGACACTACAACGAGCAGTTCTCC.

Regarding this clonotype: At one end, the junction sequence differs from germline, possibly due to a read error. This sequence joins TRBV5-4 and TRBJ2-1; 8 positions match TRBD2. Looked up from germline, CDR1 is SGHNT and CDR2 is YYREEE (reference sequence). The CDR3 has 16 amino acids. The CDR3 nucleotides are TGTGCCAGCAGCTCGACTAGCGCAAGCTTCTACAATGAGCAGTCCTTC. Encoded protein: CASSSTSASFYNEQSF.

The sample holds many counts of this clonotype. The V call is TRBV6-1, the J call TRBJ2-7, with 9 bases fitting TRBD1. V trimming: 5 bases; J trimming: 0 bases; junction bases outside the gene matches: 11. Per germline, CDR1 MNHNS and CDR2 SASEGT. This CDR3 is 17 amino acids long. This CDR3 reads CASSKLWTGASSYEQYF. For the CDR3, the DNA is TGTGCCAGCAGTAAACTCTGGACAGGGGCGAGCTCCTACGAGCAGTACTTC.

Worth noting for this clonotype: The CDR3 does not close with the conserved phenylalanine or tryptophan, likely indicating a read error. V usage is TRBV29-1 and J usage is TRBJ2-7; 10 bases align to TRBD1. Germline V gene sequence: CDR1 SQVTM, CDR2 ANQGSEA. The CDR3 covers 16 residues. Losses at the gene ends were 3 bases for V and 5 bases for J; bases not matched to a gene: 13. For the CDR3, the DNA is TGCAGCGTTGATGGGAGATTGGGACAGGGGTTCCACGAGCAGTACTTG. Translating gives CSVDGRLGQGFHEQYL.

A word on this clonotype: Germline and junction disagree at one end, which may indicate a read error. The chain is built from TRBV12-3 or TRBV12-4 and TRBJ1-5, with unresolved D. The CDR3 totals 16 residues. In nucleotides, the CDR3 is TGTGCCACCAGTCCAGGAGGGCTGTATAGCAATCAGCCCCAGCATTTT. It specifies CATSPGGLYSNQPQHF.

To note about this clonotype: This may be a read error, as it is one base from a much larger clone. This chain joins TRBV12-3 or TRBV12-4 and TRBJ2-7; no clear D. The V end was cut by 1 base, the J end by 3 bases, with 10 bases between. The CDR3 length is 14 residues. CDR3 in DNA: TGTGCCAGCAGTTTAGGAGGCAGCCGCTACGAGCAGTACTTC. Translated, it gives CASSLGGSRYEQYF.

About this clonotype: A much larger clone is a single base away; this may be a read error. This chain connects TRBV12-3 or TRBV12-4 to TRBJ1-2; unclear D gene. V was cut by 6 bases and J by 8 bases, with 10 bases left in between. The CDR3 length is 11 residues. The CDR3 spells CASRMTLGYTF. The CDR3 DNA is TGTGCCAGCAGAATGACCCTGGGCTACACCTTC.

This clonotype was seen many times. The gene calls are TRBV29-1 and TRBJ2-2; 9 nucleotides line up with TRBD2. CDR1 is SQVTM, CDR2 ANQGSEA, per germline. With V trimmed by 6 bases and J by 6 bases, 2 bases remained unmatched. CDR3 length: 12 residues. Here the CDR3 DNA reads TGCAGCGTAGTAGCGGGAGCCGGGGAGCTGTTTTTT. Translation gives CSVVAGAGELFF.

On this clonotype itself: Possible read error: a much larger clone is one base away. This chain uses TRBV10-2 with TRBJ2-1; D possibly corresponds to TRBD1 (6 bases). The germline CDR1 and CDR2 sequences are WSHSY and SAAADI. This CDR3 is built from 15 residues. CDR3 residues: CTSSEDRPTYNEQFF. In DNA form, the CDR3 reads TGCACCAGCAGTGAGGACAGACCTACCTACAATGAGCAGTTCTTC.